A selection of T cell receptor beta chains follows, all from one sample in a study of T cell changes during pregnancy in multiple sclerosis. TCRdb's copy holds only in-frame clones and misses some; the assay was immunoSEQ multiplex PCR. The table records about 64,000 clones, less than 95% of them present only once. The specimen comprised peripheral blood, sampled in the second trimester of pregnancy. All receptors derive from a female donor in good health, enrolled as a control in a pregnancy study. The CDR3 runs from the conserved cysteine through the conserved F or W. D genes are given only for firm matches. Some rows mark clone size as missing; the rest say once, few, many or name a class of expanded clone.

-	TRBV4-2	TRBJ1-2	TRBD1	CASSQGQGSTYGYTF	TGTGCCAGCAGCCAGGGACAGGGGTCTACCTATGGCTACACCTTC
-	TRBV20-1	TRBJ1-2	-	CSAGNYGYTF	TGCAGTGCCGGGAACTATGGCTACACCTTC
-	TRBV2	TRBJ2-1	TRBD1	CASGLPGQGVVFSYNEQFF	TGTGCCAGCGGATTACCGGGACAGGGGGTGGTTTTCTCCTACAATGAGCAGTTCTTC
-	TRBV7-6	TRBJ1-3	TRBD1	CASSLTGAGNTIYF	TGTGCCAGCAGCTTGACAGGGGCTGGAAACACCATATATTTT
-	TRBV28	TRBJ1-1	-	CASSLPGQSTEAFF	TGTGCCAGCAGTTTACCGGGTCAGAGCACTGAAGCTTTCTTT
-	TRBV29-1	TRBJ2-1	-	CSVRPWLAFDEQFF	TGCAGCGTTCGCCCGTGGCTAGCTTTCGATGAGCAGTTCTTC
-	TRBV29-1	TRBJ2-2	-	CSVKLLATNTGELFF	TGCAGCGTCAAACTACTAGCTACGAACACCGGGGAGCTGTTTTTT
once	TRBV7-8	TRBJ2-7	-	CASSLGGRISYEQYF	TGTGCCAGCAGCTTAGGGGGGAGGATATCCTACGAGCAGTACTTC
once	TRBV11-3	TRBJ2-3	-	CASSFRAGKSGDTQYF	TGTGCCAGCAGCTTTCGGGCGGGGAAGTCTGGAGATACGCAGTATTTT
-	TRBV7-8	TRBJ1-4	TRBD1	CASSLTGGEEKLFF	TGTGCCAGCAGCCTGACAGGGGGGGAGGAAAAACTGTTTTTT
-	TRBV28	TRBJ2-7	TRBD2	CALGLAGSYEQYF	TGTGCCTTGGGACTAGCGGGTTCCTACGAGCAGTACTTC